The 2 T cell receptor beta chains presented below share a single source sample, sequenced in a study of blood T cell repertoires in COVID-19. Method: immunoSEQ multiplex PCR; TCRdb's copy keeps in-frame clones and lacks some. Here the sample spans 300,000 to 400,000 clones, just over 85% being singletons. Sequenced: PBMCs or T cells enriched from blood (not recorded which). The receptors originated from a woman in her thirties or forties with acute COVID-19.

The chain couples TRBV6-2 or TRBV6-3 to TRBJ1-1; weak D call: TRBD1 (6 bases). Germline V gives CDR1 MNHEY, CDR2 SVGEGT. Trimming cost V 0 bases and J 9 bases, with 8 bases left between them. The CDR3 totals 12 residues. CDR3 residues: CASSYSQGKAFF. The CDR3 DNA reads TGTGCCAGCAGTTACTCGCAGGGGAAAGCTTTCTTT.

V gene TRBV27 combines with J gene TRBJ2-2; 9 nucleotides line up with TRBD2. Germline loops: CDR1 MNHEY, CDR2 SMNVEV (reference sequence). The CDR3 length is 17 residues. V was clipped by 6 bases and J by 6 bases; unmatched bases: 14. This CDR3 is CASRRLAERWEPGELFF. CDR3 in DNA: TGTGCCAGCAGACGACTAGCGGAGCGGTGGGAGCCCGGGGAGCTGTTTTTT.